The 4 T cell receptor beta chains below come from one sample, sequenced in a study of chemoradiotherapy in HPV16-positive cancers. Some clones are missing from TCRdb's copy, which holds only in-frame ones; the method was immunoSEQ multiplex PCR. The table has over a thousand clones, 76% seen once; the top ten hold over 10%. The sample was tumor tissue, taken from a patient who underwent chemoradiotherapy. The receptors originated from a human donor with HPV-associated anogenital cancer.

This chain uses TRBV7-2 with TRBJ2-3, with D possibly TRBD1 on 5 matching bases. CDR1 is SGHTA, CDR2 FQGNSA, per germline. V was trimmed by 1 base and J by 4 bases, leaving 9 bases between them. The CDR3 length is 14 residues. CDR3 loop: CASSLGRAADTQYF. CDR3 coding DNA: TGTGCCAGCAGCTTAGGCAGGGCGGCAGATACGCAGTATTTT.

The gene calls are TRBV18 and TRBJ1-5; no firm D call. With 3 bases removed from V and 1 base from J, the gap between germline ends came to 10 bases. The germline V gene has CDR1 KGHSH and CDR2 LQKENI. The CDR3 runs 15 residues. The CDR3 region has the DNA TGTGCCAGCTCACCGATGGAGGGAAGCAATCAGCCCCAGCATTTT. It translates to CASSPMEGSNQPQHF.

The chain couples TRBV14 to TRBJ1-1; D call uncertain. V gave up 4 bases and J gave up 5 bases, with 8 bases separating them. The CDR3 is made up of 12 amino acids. Germline CDR1 SGHDN, CDR2 FVKESK. The CDR3 loop reads CASSLRRTEAFF. CDR3 nucleotides: TGTGCCAGCAGCCTCCGAAGGACTGAAGCTTTCTTT.

The chain links TRBV7-2 to TRBJ1-6, with a possible D match to TRBD1 (5 bases). Germline V gene lookup returns CDR1 SGHTA and CDR2 FQGNSA. Trimming cost V 2 bases and J 6 bases, with 8 bases left between them. The CDR3 runs to 14 residues. The CDR3 bases are TGTGCCAGCAGCTTACAGGGAATTAATTCACCCCTCCACTTT. The encoded protein is CASSLQGINSPLHF.